The source of this T cell receptor beta chain is a study of tumor-infiltrating lymphocytes in primary liver carcinoma. The overall study: Subjects consisted of male and female patients aged 30 to 69 years. The study obtained roughly 3.65 to 7.13 million productive TCRbeta reads per sample, similar across tissue types.

CDR1 and CDR2 from the germline V gene are MDHEN and SYDVKM. CDR3 length equals 14 residues. This clonotype was detected only once. A junction end diverges from the germline sequence, so it may reflect a read error. Production of TCR beta cDNA used around 460 ng total RNA together with a constant-region primer. Employing slightly modified ARM-PCR, three nested multiplex PCR rounds were run, and these gave rise to the TCR beta libraries. Both of the initial two PCR rounds ran for around 9 cycles and employed TRBV1-TRBV30 forward primers alongside a C-beta reverse primer. MiXCR was run by TCRdb on the multiplex PCR reads, yielding one entry per CDR3 protein. The data contain around 56,000 distinct CDR3 sequences, 55% to 75% of them singletons. Both RNA and DNA were isolated together from around 20-30 mg of bulk tissue that had not been sorted. There were only treatment-naive patients, all with chronic HBV infection.

The receptor was derived from a man in his forties with primary liver carcinoma and hepatitis B virus infection. The chain joins TRBV28 to TRBJ1-5; 7 nucleotides align to TRBD1. The sequencing input was liver tumor tissue from sampling region 2. Subset given: tumor region T2, inferior pole. CDR3 nucleotides: TGTGCCAGTAGAACAGGGGACGTCAATCAGCCCCAACATTTT. Translation gives CASRTGDVNQPQHF.